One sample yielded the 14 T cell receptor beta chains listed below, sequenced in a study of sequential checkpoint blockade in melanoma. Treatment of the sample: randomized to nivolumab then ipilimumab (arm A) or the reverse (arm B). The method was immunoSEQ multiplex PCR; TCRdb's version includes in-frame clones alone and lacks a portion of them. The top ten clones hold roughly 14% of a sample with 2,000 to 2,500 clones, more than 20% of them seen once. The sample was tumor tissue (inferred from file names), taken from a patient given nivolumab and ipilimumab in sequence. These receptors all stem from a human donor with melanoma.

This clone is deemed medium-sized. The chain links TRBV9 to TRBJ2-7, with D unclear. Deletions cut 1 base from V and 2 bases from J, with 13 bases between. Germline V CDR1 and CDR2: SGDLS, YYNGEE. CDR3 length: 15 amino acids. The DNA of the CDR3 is TGTGCCAGCAGCGTATATCCAGGCGCTACCTACGAGCAGTACTTC. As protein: CASSVYPGATYEQYF.

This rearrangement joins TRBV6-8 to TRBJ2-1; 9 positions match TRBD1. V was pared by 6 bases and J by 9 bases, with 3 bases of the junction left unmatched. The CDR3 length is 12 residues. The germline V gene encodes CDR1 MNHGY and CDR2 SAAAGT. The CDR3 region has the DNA TGTGCCAGCAGAAACAGGGGGCTTGAGCAGTTCTTC. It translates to CASRNRGLEQFF.

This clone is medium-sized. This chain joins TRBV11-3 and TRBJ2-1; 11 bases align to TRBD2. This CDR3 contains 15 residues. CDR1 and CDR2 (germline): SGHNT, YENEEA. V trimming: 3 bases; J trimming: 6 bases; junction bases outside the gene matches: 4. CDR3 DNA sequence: TGTGCCAGCAGCTTTAGCGGGAGGGCCCGCAATGAGCAGTTCTTC. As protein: CASSFSGRARNEQFF. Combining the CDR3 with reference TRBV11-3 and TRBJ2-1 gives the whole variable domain EAGVVQSPRYKIIEKKQPVAFWCNPISGHNTLYWYLQNLGQGPELLIRYENEEAVDDSQLPKDRFSAERLKGVDSTLKIQPAELGDSAVYLCASSFSGRARNEQFFGPGTRLTVL.

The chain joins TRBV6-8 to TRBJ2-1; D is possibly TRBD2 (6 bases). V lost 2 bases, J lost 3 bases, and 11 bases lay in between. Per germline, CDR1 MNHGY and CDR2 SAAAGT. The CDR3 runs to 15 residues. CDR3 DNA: TGTGCCAGCAGTTACACCCCGGGGGACTACAATGAGCAGTTCTTC. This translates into CASSYTPGDYNEQFF.

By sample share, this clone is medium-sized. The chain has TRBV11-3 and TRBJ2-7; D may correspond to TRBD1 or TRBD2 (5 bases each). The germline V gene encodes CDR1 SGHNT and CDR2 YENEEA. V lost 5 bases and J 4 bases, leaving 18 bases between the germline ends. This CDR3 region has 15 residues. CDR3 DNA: TGTGCCAGCAGCCAAGCACCGGGACCTCCTTACGAGCAGTACTTC. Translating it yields CASSQAPGPPYEQYF.

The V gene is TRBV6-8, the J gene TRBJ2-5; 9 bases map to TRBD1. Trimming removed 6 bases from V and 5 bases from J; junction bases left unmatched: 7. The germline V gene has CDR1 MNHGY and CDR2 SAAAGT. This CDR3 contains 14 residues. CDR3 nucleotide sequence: TGTGCCAGCAGAGAACAGGGGGCAGGGGAGACCCAGTACTTC. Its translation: CASREQGAGETQYF.

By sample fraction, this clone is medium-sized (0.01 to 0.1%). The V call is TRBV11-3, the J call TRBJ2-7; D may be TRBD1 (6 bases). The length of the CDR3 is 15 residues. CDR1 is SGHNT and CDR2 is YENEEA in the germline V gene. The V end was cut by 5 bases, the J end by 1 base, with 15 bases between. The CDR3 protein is CASSQGWERSYEQYF. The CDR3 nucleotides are TGTGCCAGCAGCCAGGGGTGGGAGCGGTCCTACGAGCAGTACTTC.

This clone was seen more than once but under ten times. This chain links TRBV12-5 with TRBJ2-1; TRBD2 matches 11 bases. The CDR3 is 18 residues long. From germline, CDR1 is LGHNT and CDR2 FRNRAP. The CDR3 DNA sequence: TGTGCCGTACTGGGCCCCCGGACTAGCGGGCCACTTAACAATGAGCAGTTCTTC. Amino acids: CAVLGPRTSGPLNNEQFF.

The CDR3 spells CASLDRNQETQYF. The CDR3 bases are TGTGCCAGCCTTGACAGAAACCAAGAGACCCAGTACTTC. J is TRBJ2-5 and V is TRBV25-1; perhaps TRBD1 as D (5 bases). The V end was cut by 8 bases, the J end by 0 bases, with 10 bases between. Germline assignment: CDR1 MGHDK and CDR2 SYGVNS. The CDR3 has 13 amino acids.

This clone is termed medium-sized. CDR3 protein: CASSARRRQGTDTQYF. The DNA for the CDR3 is TGTGCCAGCAGCGCCAGGAGGCGGCAGGGGACAGATACGCAGTATTTT. The chain joins TRBV11-3 to TRBJ2-3; D may be TRBD1 (6 bases). The germline V gene encodes CDR1 SGHNT and CDR2 YENEEA. There are 16 residues in the CDR3. Between the trimmed V and J ends, which lost 5 bases and 3 bases, there was a span of 18 bases.

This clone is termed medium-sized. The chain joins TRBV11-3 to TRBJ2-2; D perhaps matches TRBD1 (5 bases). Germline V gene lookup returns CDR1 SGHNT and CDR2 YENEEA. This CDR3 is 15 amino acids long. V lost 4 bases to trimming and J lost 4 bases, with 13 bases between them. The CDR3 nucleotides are TGTGCCAGCAGCTCGGCAGGGAAGGGCACCGGGGAGCTGTTTTTT. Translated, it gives CASSSAGKGTGELFF. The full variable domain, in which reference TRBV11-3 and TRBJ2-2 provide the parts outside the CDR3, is EAGVVQSPRYKIIEKKQPVAFWCNPISGHNTLYWYLQNLGQGPELLIRYENEEAVDDSQLPKDRFSAERLKGVDSTLKIQPAELGDSAVYLCASSSAGKGTGELFFGEGSRLTVL.

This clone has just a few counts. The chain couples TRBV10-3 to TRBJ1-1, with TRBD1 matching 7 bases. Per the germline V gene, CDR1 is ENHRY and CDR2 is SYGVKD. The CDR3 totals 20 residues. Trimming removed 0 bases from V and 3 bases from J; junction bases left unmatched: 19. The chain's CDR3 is CAISESRFRNPGGSYTEAFF. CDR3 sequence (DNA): TGTGCCATCAGTGAGTCGCGGTTTAGAAACCCAGGGGGATCGTACACTGAAGCTTTCTTT.

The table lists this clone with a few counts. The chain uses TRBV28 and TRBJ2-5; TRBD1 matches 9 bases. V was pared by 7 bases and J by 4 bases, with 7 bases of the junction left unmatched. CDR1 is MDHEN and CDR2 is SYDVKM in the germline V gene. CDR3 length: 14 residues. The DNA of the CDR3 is TGTGCCAGCACTACAGGGGGCGGGGGAGAGACCCAGTACTTC. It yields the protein CASTTGGGGETQYF.

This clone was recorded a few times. The CDR3 sequence is CASSFGGPNEQFF. In DNA form, the CDR3 reads TGTGCCAGCAGTTTCGGCGGTCCCAATGAGCAGTTCTTC. The chain employs TRBV28 and TRBJ2-1; D uncertain. V lost 3 bases, J lost 6 bases, and 9 bases lay in between. The CDR3 totals 13 residues. Per the germline V gene, CDR1 is MDHEN and CDR2 is SYDVKM.